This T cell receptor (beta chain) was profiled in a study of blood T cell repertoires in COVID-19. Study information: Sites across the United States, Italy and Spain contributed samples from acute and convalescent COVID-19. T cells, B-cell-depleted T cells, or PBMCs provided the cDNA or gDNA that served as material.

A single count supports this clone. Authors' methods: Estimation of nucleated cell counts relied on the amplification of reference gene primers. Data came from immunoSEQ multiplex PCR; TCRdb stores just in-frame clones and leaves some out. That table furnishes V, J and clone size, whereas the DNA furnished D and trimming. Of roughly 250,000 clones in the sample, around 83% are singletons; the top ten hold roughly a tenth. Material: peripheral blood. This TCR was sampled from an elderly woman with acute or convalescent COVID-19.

CDR3 sequence: CASSPGGGIYQPQHF. The DNA for the CDR3 is TGTGCCAGCAGCCCGGGAGGAGGAATTTATCAGCCCCAGCATTTT. The rearrangement joins TRBV5-6 to TRBJ1-5; D is uncertain. CDR1 SGHDT and CDR2 YYEEEE come from the germline V gene. V gave up 4 bases and J gave up 5 bases, with 16 bases separating them. The CDR3 has 15 residues. The variable domain in full, completed from reference TRBV5-6 and TRBJ1-5, reads DAGVTQSPTHLIKTRGQQVTLRCSPKSGHDTVSWYQQALGQGPQFIFQYYEEEERQRGNFPDRFSGHQFPNYSSELNVNALLLGDSALYLCASSPGGGIYQPQHFGDGTRLSIL.